The next 5 T cell receptor beta chains were all read from a single sample in a study of neurological immune-mediated disorders. TCRdb reprocessed the 5' RACE reads via MiXCR and lists one record per CDR3 protein. Among about 45,000 distinct CDR3 sequences listed, roughly 14% were seen once. Indicated time point: longitudinal time-point 3. The sample comprised PBMCs. All receptors derive from a man aged 25 to 40 in good health.

In this sample, this clonotype turned up many times. This rearrangement joins TRBV29-1 to TRBJ1-1; D is ambiguous. This CDR3 comprises 10 residues. The V gene lost 3 bases and the J gene lost 2 bases, with 1 base spanning the gap. Germline CDR1 SQVTM, CDR2 ANQGSEA. The CDR3 DNA follows: TGCAGCGTTGACAACACTGAAGCTTTCTTT. The encoded protein is CSVDNTEAFF.

This clonotype was seen at least ten times. The chain links TRBV14 to TRBJ1-1; D call uncertain. V lost 1 base and J lost 8, with 8 bases in between. This CDR3 is built from 12 residues. The V gene's germline CDR1 is SGHDN and CDR2 FVKESK. The CDR3 loop is CASSQVRSEAFF. The CDR3 bases are TGTGCCAGCAGCCAAGTTCGTTCAGAAGCTTTCTTT.

In regard to this clonotype: One base away lies a much larger clone, so this may be a sequencing read error. The chain has TRBV5-1 and TRBJ2-7, with TRBD2 matching 11 bases. This CDR3 has 14 amino acids. The germline gives CDR1 SGHRS, CDR2 YFSETQ. This CDR3 is CASSHGTSGFERYF. The DNA for the CDR3 is TGCGCCAGCAGCCACGGGACTAGCGGTTTCGAGCGGTACTTC.

This clonotype appeared many times. The J gene is TRBJ1-1, the V gene TRBV5-1; perhaps TRBD1 as D (6 bases). Trimming took off 4 bases at V and 1 base at J, with 17 bases between the two ends. The germline gives CDR1 SGHRS, CDR2 YFSETQ. This CDR3 has 16 amino acids. This chain's CDR3 is CASSLGITGANTEAFF. CDR3 in DNA: TGCGCCAGCAGCCTTGGAATAACGGGGGCGAACACTGAAGCTTTCTTT.

This clonotype was seen just once. Without the conserved terminal phenylalanine or tryptophan, this CDR3 likely stems from a read error. V is TRBV6-5 and J is TRBJ2-1; TRBD2 matches at 10 bases. Germline V gene lookup returns CDR1 MNHEY and CDR2 SVGAGI. The CDR3 length is 14 residues. J was trimmed by 9 bases and V by 7 bases; bases with no gene match: 9. CDR3 sequence: CASNGLAGAGEQFL. The CDR3 coding sequence is TGTGCCAGCAATGGGCTAGCGGGAGCGGGTGAGCAGTTCTTA.